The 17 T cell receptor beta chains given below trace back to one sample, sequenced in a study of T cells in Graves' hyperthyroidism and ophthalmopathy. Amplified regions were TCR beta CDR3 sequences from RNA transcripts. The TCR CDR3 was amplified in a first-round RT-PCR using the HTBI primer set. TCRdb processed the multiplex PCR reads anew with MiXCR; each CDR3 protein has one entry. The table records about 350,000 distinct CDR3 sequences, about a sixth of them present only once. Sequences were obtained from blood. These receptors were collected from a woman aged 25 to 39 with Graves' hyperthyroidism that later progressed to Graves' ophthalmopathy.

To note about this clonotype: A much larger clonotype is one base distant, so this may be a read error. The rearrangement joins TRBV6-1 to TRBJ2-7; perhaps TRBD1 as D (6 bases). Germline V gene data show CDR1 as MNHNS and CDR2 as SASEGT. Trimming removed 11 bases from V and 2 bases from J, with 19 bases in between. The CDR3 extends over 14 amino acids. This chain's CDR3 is CAGTRTTGTYEQYF. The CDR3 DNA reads TGTGCCGGCACTCGGACGACAGGCACCTACGAGCAGTACTTC.

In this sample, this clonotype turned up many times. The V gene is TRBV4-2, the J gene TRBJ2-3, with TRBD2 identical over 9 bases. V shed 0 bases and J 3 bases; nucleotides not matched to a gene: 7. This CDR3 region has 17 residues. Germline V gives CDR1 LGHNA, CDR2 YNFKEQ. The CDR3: CASSQDRLAGLTDTQYF. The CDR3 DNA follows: TGTGCCAGCAGCCAAGATCGGCTAGCGGGGCTGACAGATACGCAGTATTTT.

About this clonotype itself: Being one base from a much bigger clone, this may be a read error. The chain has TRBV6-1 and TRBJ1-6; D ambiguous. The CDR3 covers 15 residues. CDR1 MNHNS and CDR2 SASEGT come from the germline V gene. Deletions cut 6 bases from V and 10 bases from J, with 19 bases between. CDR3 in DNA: TGTGCCAGCAGCCCTTGGCTGGAGACGGGATCACCCCTCCACTTT. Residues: CASSPWLETGSPLHF.

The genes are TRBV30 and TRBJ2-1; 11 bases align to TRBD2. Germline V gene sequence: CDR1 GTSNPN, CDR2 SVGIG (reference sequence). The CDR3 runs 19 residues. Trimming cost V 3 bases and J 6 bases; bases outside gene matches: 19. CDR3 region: CAWRGLAGGPERLSNEQFF. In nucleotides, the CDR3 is TGTGCCTGGAGGGGCCTAGCGGGGGGTCCCGAGCGTCTTAGCAATGAGCAGTTCTTC.

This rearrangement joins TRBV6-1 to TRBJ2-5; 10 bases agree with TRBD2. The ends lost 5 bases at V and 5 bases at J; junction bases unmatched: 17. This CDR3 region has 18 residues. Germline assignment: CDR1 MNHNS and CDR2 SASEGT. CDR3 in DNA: TGTGCCAGCAGTCTCCTCCCAGGTGATAGCGGGAGGATTGAGACCCAGTACTTC. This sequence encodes CASSLLPGDSGRIETQYF.

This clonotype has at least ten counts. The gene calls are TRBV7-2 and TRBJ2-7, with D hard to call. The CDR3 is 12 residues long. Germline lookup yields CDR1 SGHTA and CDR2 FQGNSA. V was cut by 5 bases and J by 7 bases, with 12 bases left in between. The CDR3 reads CASSAPGREQYF. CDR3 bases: TGTGCCAGCAGCGCACCCGGGCGGGAGCAGTACTTC.

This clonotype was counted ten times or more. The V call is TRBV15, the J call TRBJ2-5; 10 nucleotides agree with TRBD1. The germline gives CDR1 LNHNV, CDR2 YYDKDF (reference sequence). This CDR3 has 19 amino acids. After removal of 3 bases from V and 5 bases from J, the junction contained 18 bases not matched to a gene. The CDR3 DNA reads TGTGCCACCAGCAGCGTCACGGCTGGGACAGGGGCGCCGCGGGAGACCCAGTACTTC. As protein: CATSSVTAGTGAPRETQYF. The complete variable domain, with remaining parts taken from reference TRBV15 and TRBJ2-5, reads DAMVIQNPRYQVTQFGKPVTLSCSQTLNHNVMYWYQQKSSQAPKLLFHYYDKDFNNEADTPDNFQSRRPNTSFCFLDIRSPGLGDTAMYLCATSSVTAGTGAPRETQYFGPGTRLLVL.

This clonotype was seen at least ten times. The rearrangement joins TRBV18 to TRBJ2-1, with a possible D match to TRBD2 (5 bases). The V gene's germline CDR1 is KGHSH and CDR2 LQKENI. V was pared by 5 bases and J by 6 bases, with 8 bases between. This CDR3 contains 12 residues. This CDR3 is CASSNRGNEQFF. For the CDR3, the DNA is TGTGCCAGCTCAAACCGGGGCAATGAGCAGTTCTTC.

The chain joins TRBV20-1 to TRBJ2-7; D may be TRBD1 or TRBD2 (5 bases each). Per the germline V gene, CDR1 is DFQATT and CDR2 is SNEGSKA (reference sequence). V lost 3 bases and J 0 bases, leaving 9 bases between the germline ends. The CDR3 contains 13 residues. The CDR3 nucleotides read TGCAGTGCTAGCACCGGGGCCTCCTACGAGCAGTACTTC. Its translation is CSASTGASYEQYF.

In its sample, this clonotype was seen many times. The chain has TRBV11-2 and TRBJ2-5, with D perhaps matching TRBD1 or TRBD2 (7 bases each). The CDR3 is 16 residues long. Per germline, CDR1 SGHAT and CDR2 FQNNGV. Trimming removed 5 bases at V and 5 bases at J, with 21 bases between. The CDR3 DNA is TGTGCCAGCAGCCACTGGGAGGGGGCGAATGGGGAGACCCAGTACTTC. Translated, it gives CASSHWEGANGETQYF.

CDR3 amino acids: CSVGGQLNQPQHF. The CDR3 region has the DNA TGCAGCGTCGGGGGACAGCTCAATCAGCCCCAGCATTTT. The J gene is TRBJ1-5, the V gene TRBV29-1; TRBD1 matches 7 bases. Trimming at V came to 6 bases and at J to 3 bases, leaving 5 bases not matched to a gene. Germline V lookup: CDR1 SQVTM, CDR2 ANQGSEA. The CDR3 length is 13 residues.

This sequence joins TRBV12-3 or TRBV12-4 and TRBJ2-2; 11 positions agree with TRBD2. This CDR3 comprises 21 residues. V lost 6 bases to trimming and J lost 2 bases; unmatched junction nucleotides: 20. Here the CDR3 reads CASRGWGRRASGRTNTGELFF. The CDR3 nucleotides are TGTGCCAGCAGGGGCTGGGGCAGGCGGGCTAGCGGGAGGACTAACACCGGGGAGCTGTTTTTT.

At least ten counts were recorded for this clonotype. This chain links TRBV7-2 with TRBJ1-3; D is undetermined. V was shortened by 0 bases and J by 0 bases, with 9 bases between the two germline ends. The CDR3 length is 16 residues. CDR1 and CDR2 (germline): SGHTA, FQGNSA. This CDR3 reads CASSLAGGRSGNTIYF. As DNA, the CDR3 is TGTGCCAGCAGCTTAGCTGGAGGCCGCTCTGGAAACACCATATATTTT.

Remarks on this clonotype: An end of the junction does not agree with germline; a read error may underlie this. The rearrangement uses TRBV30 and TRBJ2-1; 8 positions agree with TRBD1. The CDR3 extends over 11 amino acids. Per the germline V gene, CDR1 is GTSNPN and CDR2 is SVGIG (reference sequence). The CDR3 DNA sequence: TGTGCCTGGAGGCGGACAGGGCGTTCCGTCTTC. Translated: CAWRRTGRSVF. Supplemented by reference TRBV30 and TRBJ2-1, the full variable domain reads SQTIHQWPATLVQPVGSPLSLECTVEGTSNPNLYWYRQAAGRGLQLLFYSVGIGQISSEVPQNLSASRPQDRQFILSSKKLLLSDSGFYLCAWRRTGRSVFGPGTRLTVL.

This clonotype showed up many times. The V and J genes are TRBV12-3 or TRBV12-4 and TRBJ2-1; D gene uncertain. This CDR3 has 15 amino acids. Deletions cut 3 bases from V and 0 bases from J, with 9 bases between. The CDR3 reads CASSFRRTSYNEQFF. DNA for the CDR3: TGTGCCAGCAGTTTTCGGCGGACCTCCTACAATGAGCAGTTCTTC.

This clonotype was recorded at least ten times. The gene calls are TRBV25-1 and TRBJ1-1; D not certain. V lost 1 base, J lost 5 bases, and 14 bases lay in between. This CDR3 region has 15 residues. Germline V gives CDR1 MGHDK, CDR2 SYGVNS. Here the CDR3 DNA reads TGTGCCAGCAGTGAATCTCGACTTATGGGGACTGAAGCTTTCTTT. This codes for CASSESRLMGTEAFF.

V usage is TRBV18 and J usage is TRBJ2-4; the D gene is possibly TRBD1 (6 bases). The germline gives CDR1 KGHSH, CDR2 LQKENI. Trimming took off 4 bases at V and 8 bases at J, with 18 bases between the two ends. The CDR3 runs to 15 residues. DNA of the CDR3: TGTGCCAGCTCACTGCCCGACAGTAACAGGGACATTCAGTACTTC. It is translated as CASSLPDSNRDIQYF.